The rows below give T cell receptor beta chains drawn from one sample of a study of identifying expanded T cells in peripheral blood. Repertoires were generated with immunoSEQ multiplex PCR, while TCRdb's copy carries only in-frame clones and drops some. The sample lists some 91,000 clones, roughly 88% occurring once. Sequenced input: blood. The receptors derive from a person aged 18 to 75 in good health. CDR3s include the opening cysteine and the closing phenylalanine or tryptophan. Each record gives: D gene, J gene, V gene, clone size, CDR3 DNA, CDR3 protein. A D gene is named only where the DNA matches it firmly. Rows give clone size only sometimes, using once, few, many, or a class for an expanded clone.

d_call: TRBD1; j_call: TRBJ2-3; v_call: TRBV7-9; clone_size: .; cdr3_nt: TGTGCCAGCAGCGTACAGGGGCCCCACACAGATACGCAGTATTTT; cdr3_aa: CASSVQGPHTDTQYF
d_call: TRBD2; j_call: TRBJ2-1; v_call: TRBV11-2; clone_size: .; cdr3_nt: TGTGCCAGCAGCTTAGGTGCGGGAGAGTTCAATGAGCAGTTCTTC; cdr3_aa: CASSLGAGEFNEQFF
d_call: .; j_call: TRBJ1-5; v_call: TRBV5-6; clone_size: .; cdr3_nt: TGTGCCAGCAGCTCCCGGAGGGGGGGCGGCAATCAGCCCCAGCATTTT; cdr3_aa: CASSSRRGGGNQPQHF
d_call: .; j_call: TRBJ1-4; v_call: TRBV5-1; clone_size: .; cdr3_nt: TGCGCCAGCTCCTCTGAGAGGGGAGATGAAAAACTGTTTTTT; cdr3_aa: CASSSERGDEKLFF
d_call: TRBD1; j_call: TRBJ1-2; v_call: TRBV7-9; clone_size: .; cdr3_nt: TGTGCCAGCAGCGCTCCGACAGGGGGCTCGCCGGGCTACACCTTC; cdr3_aa: CASSAPTGGSPGYTF
d_call: .; j_call: TRBJ2-5; v_call: TRBV6-5; clone_size: .; cdr3_nt: TGTGCCAGCAGTTACTCCAACAGGGTCCAAGAGACCCAGTACTTC; cdr3_aa: CASSYSNRVQETQYF
d_call: .; j_call: TRBJ2-7; v_call: TRBV21-1; clone_size: .; cdr3_nt: TGTGCCAGAAACCGGGACAGGGGAGTCAAGCCCTCTTACGAGCAGTACTTC; cdr3_aa: CARNRDRGVKPSYEQYF
d_call: .; j_call: TRBJ2-2; v_call: TRBV19; clone_size: .; cdr3_nt: TGTGCCAGTAGTGGCTGGGGAGCCACCAACACCGGGGAGCTGTTTTTT; cdr3_aa: CASSGWGATNTGELFF
d_call: .; j_call: TRBJ2-1; v_call: TRBV25-1; clone_size: .; cdr3_nt: TGTGCCAGCAGTGAATTCGGGGGGCTCTACAATGAGCAGTTCTTC; cdr3_aa: CASSEFGGLYNEQFF
d_call: .; j_call: TRBJ1-1; v_call: TRBV6-6; clone_size: once; cdr3_nt: TGTGCCAGCAGTTACTCGATTGAAACTGAAGCTTTCTTT; cdr3_aa: CASSYSIETEAFF